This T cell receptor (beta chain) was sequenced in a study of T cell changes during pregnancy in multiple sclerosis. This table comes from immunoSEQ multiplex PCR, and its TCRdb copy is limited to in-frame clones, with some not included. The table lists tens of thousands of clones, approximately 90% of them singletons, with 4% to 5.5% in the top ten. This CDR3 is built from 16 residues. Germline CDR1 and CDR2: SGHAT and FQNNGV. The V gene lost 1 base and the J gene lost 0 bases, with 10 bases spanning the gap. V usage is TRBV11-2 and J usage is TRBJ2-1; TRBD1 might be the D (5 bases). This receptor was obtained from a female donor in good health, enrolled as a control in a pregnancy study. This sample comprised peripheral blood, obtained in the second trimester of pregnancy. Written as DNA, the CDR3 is TGTGCCAGCAGCTTAGTAGGGGTGTCCTCCTACAATGAGCAGTTCTTC. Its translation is CASSLVGVSSYNEQFF.